This T cell receptor (beta chain) is drawn from a study of cytomegalovirus exposure and HLA in healthy donors. Remarks on this clone: The antigen remains unidentified.

Broader study findings: Per published reports, the classifier diagnosed cytomegalovirus status with high specificity and sensitivity. It was confirmed in vitro that a few of the CMV-associated chains were specific for CMV antigens. The study designated 160 or so TCR beta chains cytomegalovirus-associated.

Sequenced by immunoSEQ multiplex PCR; TCRdb stores in-frame clones only, minus some. The sample comprises tens of thousands of clones, about 94% of which are singletons, and approximately 1.5% rests with the top ten. Germline V gene data show CDR1 as MDHEN and CDR2 as SYDVKM. The CDR3 sequence is 14 residues long. The J segment lost 11 bases and the V segment lost 4 bases, leaving 11 bases of the junction unmatched. Sequenced sample: PBMCs. The rearrangement uses TRBV28 and TRBJ2-3; 8 positions agree with TRBD1. The sequence was obtained from a man between 18 and 29 years old in good health and CMV-seropositive. CDR3 DNA sequence: TGTGCCAGCAGTTCCCGACAGGGGCGAAATGGGCAGTATTTT. As protein: CASSSRQGRNGQYF.